This passage covers 17 T cell receptor beta chains from one sample sequenced in a study of T cell responses to AZD1222 COVID-19 vaccine. Some clones are missing from TCRdb's copy, which holds only in-frame ones; the method was immunoSEQ multiplex PCR. This sample has around 46,000 clones; approximately 91% occur once, and the top ten carry about 5.7%. The material sequenced was peripheral blood, taken 28 days after the second AZD1222 dose. These receptors all come from an adult who received the AZD1222 COVID-19 vaccine.

This rearrangement joins TRBV28 to TRBJ2-1; 8 nucleotides align to TRBD2. The germline CDR1 and CDR2 sequences are MDHEN and SYDVKM. The CDR3 spans 14 residues. Trimming took 7 bases from V and 8 from J; bases not matched to a gene: 10. The CDR3 sequence: CASTGSGSFYEQFF. For the CDR3, the DNA is TGTGCCAGCACAGGAAGCGGGAGCTTTTATGAGCAGTTCTTC.

The chain is built from TRBV12-5 and TRBJ1-4; D remains ambiguous. CDR3 length equals 14 residues. The V gene's germline CDR1 is LGHNT and CDR2 FRNRAP. V dropped 1 base and J dropped 1 base, with 4 bases sitting between them. The CDR3 sequence is CASGLGLTNEKLFF. The CDR3 coding sequence is TGTGCTAGTGGTTTGGGTTTAACTAATGAAAAACTGTTTTTT.

The chain is built from TRBV24-1 and TRBJ2-1; TRBD1 aligns across 9 bases. CDR1 KGHDR and CDR2 SFDVKD come from the germline V gene. The length of the CDR3 is 20 residues. Unmatched junction bases numbered 22, after V lost 4 bases and J lost 7 bases. The CDR3 DNA follows: TGTGCCACCAGTGACCCTGGGGGGGACAGGGTTTCCCCTTCTCGGAATGAGCAGTTCTTC. Translated, it gives CATSDPGGDRVSPSRNEQFF.

J is TRBJ1-4 and V is TRBV25-1; TRBD1 matches at 7 bases. The germline CDR1 and CDR2 sequences are MGHDK and SYGVNS. V was clipped by 8 bases and J by 0 bases; unmatched bases: 3. The CDR3 runs 14 residues. DNA of the CDR3: TGTGCCAGCGGGACAGTTGCAACTAATGAAAAACTGTTTTTT. Residues: CASGTVATNEKLFF. The full variable domain, rest sourced from reference TRBV25-1 and TRBJ1-4, is EADIYQTPRYLVIGTGKKITLECSQTMGHDKMYWYQQDPGMELHLIHYSYGVNSTEKGDLSSESTVSRIRTEHFPLTLESARPSHTSQYLCASGTVATNEKLFFGSGTQLSVL.

This chain links TRBV7-2 with TRBJ2-7; 9 bases fit TRBD2. V shed 5 bases, J shed 2 bases, and the junction held 7 bases outside the gene matches. CDR3 size: 15 residues. Germline loops: CDR1 SGHTA, CDR2 FQGNSA. This CDR3 reads CASSQGLADTYEQYF. CDR3 DNA: TGTGCCAGCAGCCAGGGACTAGCTGACACCTACGAGCAGTACTTC.

J is TRBJ2-5 and V is TRBV9; D might be TRBD1 (6 bases). CDR3 length: 15 residues. V dropped 4 bases and J dropped 3 bases, with 16 bases sitting between them. Germline CDR1 reads SGDLS; CDR2 reads YYNGEE. CDR3 sequence: CASSPRTEPKETQYF. CDR3 bases: TGTGCCAGCAGCCCCCGGACAGAACCAAAAGAGACCCAGTACTTC.

This chain connects TRBV23-1 to TRBJ2-1; 13 bases are a match to TRBD2. TRBV23-1 is identified as an open reading frame with a role that is uncertain. V shed 0 bases and J 0 bases; nucleotides not matched to a gene: 5. The CDR3 is made up of 19 amino acids. CDR3 loop: CASSQSWTSGSYSYNEQFF. As DNA, the CDR3 is TGCGCCAGCAGTCAATCGTGGACTAGCGGGAGTTACTCCTACAATGAGCAGTTCTTC.

The V call is TRBV25-1, the J call TRBJ1-6, with a possible D match to TRBD1 (6 bases). Trimming took off 6 bases at V and 7 bases at J, with 10 bases between the two ends. Germline values: CDR1 MGHDK, CDR2 SYGVNS. The CDR3 sequence is 13 residues long. CDR3 in amino acids: CASSPTGNSPLHF. In DNA form, the CDR3 reads TGTGCCAGCAGCCCCACAGGGAATTCACCCCTCCACTTT.

This clone has only a few counts. V and J are TRBV28 and TRBJ2-7, with D perhaps TRBD2 (6 bases). The CDR3 runs 15 residues. Germline V gene sequence: CDR1 MDHEN, CDR2 SYDVKM. The germline V and J ends were trimmed by 5 bases and 6 bases, with 20 bases remaining between them. For the CDR3, the DNA is TGTGCCAGCAGTCTGGGCGGGGTGACTTCCCCCGAGCAGTACTTC. It is translated as CASSLGGVTSPEQYF.

The chain recombines TRBV4-1 with TRBJ1-4, with D perhaps TRBD1 (6 bases). The germline CDR1 and CDR2 sequences are MGHRA and YSYEKL. V lost 5 bases to trimming and J lost 8 bases, with 15 bases between them. The CDR3 sequence is 14 residues long. For the CDR3, the DNA is TGCGCCAGCAGCTCCCCGGGGGCCAGGGAAAAACTGTTTTTT. Residues: CASSSPGAREKLFF.

This chain uses TRBV18 with TRBJ2-7, with D perhaps being TRBD1 or TRBD2 (5 bases each). Trimming removed 4 bases from V and 0 bases from J, with 16 bases in between. The germline CDR1 and CDR2 sequences are KGHSH and LQKENI. This CDR3 contains 16 residues. The CDR3 loop reads CASSLTDGTSSYEQYF. CDR3 nucleotides: TGTGCCAGCTCACTAACCGATGGGACGAGCTCCTACGAGCAGTACTTC.

CDR3 nucleotides: TGTGCCAGCAGCTTAGGAAGGGGTCAGCCCCAGCATTTT. As protein: CASSLGRGQPQHF. V gene TRBV7-7 combines with J gene TRBJ1-5; maybe TRBD1 (5 bases). This CDR3 is built from 13 residues. Germline lookup yields CDR1 SSHAT and CDR2 FNYEAQ (reference sequence). Trimming took 1 base from V and 6 from J, leaving 7 bases between them.

This chain uses TRBV24-1 with TRBJ2-5; tentatively, D is TRBD2 (5 bases). This CDR3 is 14 amino acids long. V gave up 4 bases and J gave up 4 bases, with 12 bases separating them. CDR1 and CDR2 from the germline V gene are KGHDR and SFDVKD. The CDR3 loop reads CATSDSLAVETQYF. For the CDR3, the DNA is TGTGCCACCAGTGACTCCCTAGCCGTAGAGACCCAGTACTTC.

The chain combines TRBV11-2 with TRBJ2-3; 7 bases are a match to TRBD2. This CDR3 has 19 amino acids. The V gene's germline CDR1 is SGHAT and CDR2 FQNNGV. J lost 8 bases, V lost 1 base, and 21 bases had no gene match. The CDR3 DNA reads TGTGCCAGCAGCTTAGTCGGCCCGGGACTAACGAACCCATGGGCTACGCAGTATTTT. This gives the protein CASSLVGPGLTNPWATQYF. Drawing the rest from reference TRBV11-2 and TRBJ2-3, the complete variable domain is EAGVAQSPRYKIIEKRQSVAFWCNPISGHATLYWYQQILGQGPKLLIQFQNNGVVDDSQLPKDRFSAERLKGVDSTLKIQPAKLEDSAVYLCASSLVGPGLTNPWATQYFGPGTRLTVL.

The chain is built from TRBV6-5 and TRBJ2-3, with D maybe TRBD1 (6 bases). This CDR3 region has 15 residues. V was trimmed by 0 bases and J by 5 bases, leaving 12 bases between them. Germline-derived CDR1 and CDR2 are MNHEY and SVGAGI. Here the CDR3 DNA reads TGTGCCAGCAGTTACTCCCCAGGGGATGTAGATACGCAGTATTTT. This codes for CASSYSPGDVDTQYF.

The chain combines TRBV18 with TRBJ2-7; D is unresolved. The CDR3 has 12 residues. The germline V and J ends were trimmed by 6 bases and 5 bases, with 11 bases remaining between them. The germline gives CDR1 KGHSH, CDR2 LQKENI. The CDR3 nucleotides are TGTGCCAGCTCCCCGATAAGGAACGAGCAGTACTTC. This sequence encodes CASSPIRNEQYF.

The chain couples TRBV5-4 to TRBJ2-7; TRBD2 is a possible D gene (6 bases). V dropped 4 bases and J dropped 6 bases, with 17 bases sitting between them. Germline-derived CDR1 and CDR2 are SGHNT and YYREEE (reference sequence). The CDR3 has 14 amino acids. This CDR3 is CASSPLARTSEQYF. In DNA form, the CDR3 reads TGTGCCAGCAGCCCACTAGCCCGAACATCCGAGCAGTACTTC.